The 23 T cell receptor beta chains below were found in one sample sequenced in a study of T cells in Graves' hyperthyroidism and ophthalmopathy. There were TCR beta CDR3 regions amplified from RNA transcripts. TCR CDR3 underwent first-round RT-PCR with the HTBI primer set. TCRdb fed the multiplex PCR reads into MiXCR, producing one record per CDR3 protein. The table lists about 840,000 distinct CDR3 sequences, 35% to 40% of them singletons. The sequenced material came from blood. All receptors come from a man in his late teens or twenties with Graves' hyperthyroidism.

The V call is TRBV7-9, the J call TRBJ2-7, with 11 nucleotides matching TRBD2. Germline trimming cut 5 bases from V and 5 bases from J; bases unmatched to any gene: 8. The CDR3 has 15 residues. The V gene's germline CDR1 is SEHNR and CDR2 FQNEAQ (reference sequence). CDR3 in DNA: TGTGCCAGCAGCCAAGGGGCTAGCGGGAGGAACGAGCAGTACTTC. Its translation is CASSQGASGRNEQYF.

This clonotype came up a few times. This chain links TRBV11-3 with TRBJ2-2; D is uncertain. The CDR3 runs 15 residues. The V gene lost 3 bases and the J gene lost 2 bases, with 10 bases spanning the gap. In germline, CDR1 is SGHNT, CDR2 YENEEA. CDR3 bases: TGTGCCAGCAGCTTGCAGGTTATCAACACCGGGGAGCTGTTTTTT. As protein: CASSLQVINTGELFF.

This clonotype was found many times. The chain uses TRBV29-1 and TRBJ2-6, with 7 positions matching TRBD1. The CDR3 length is 18 residues. Germline V gene data show CDR1 as SQVTM and CDR2 as ANQGSEA. V lost 7 bases to trimming and J lost 3 bases; unmatched junction nucleotides: 18. The CDR3 bases are TGCAGCGCCCTCCTCCTTATACAGGGGTACAGTGGGGCCAACGTCCTGACTTTC. It codes for CSALLLIQGYSGANVLTF.

The rearrangement joins TRBV20-1 to TRBJ2-7, with D possibly TRBD2 on 5 matching bases. Germline CDR1 reads DFQATT; CDR2 reads SNEGSKA (reference sequence). The CDR3 runs 12 residues. Deletions cut 3 bases from V and 4 bases from J, with 10 bases between. The CDR3 DNA reads as TGCAGTGCTAGTCTCCGGGGTTACGAGCAGTACTTC. This codes for CSASLRGYEQYF.

Many counts were recorded for this clonotype. The chain combines TRBV20-1 with TRBJ2-7, with D possibly matching TRBD1 (6 bases). The V end lost 6 bases, the J end lost 1 base, and 10 bases lay between the germline ends. This CDR3 is built from 12 residues. Germline CDR1 and CDR2: DFQATT and SNEGSKA (reference sequence). Here the CDR3 DNA reads TGCAGTGCCCAACAGGGTTCCTACGAGCAGTACTTC. It codes for CSAQQGSYEQYF.

This clonotype was detected only a few times. This chain links TRBV7-9 with TRBJ2-5; 8 nucleotides match TRBD2. In germline, CDR1 is SEHNR, CDR2 FQNEAQ (reference sequence). The V and J ends lost 1 base and 1 base, in that order; junction bases with no gene match: 5. The CDR3 is 16 amino acids. CDR3 residues: CASSLGTSGTQETQYF. CDR3 nucleotides: TGTGCCAGCAGCTTAGGCACTAGCGGAACCCAAGAGACCCAGTACTTC.

This clonotype was observed many times. V and J are TRBV2 and TRBJ2-2; 10 bases map to TRBD1. V shed 6 bases and J 5 bases; nucleotides not matched to a gene: 6. Germline V gene lookup returns CDR1 SNHLY and CDR2 FYNNEI. This CDR3 is built from 15 residues. The CDR3 spells CASRAGTGATGELFF. The CDR3 region has the DNA TGTGCCAGCAGAGCCGGGACAGGGGCGACCGGGGAGCTGTTTTTT.

This clonotype was seen more than once but under ten times. The V gene is TRBV7-8, the J gene TRBJ2-7; 7 positions agree with TRBD1. The CDR3 sequence is 15 residues long. Germline V gene data show CDR1 as SGHVS and CDR2 as FQNEAQ. With V trimmed by 8 bases and J by 1 base, 11 bases remained unmatched. The CDR3 DNA follows: TGTGCCAGCTCTCGTTTATCAGGGGGTTCCTACGAGCAGTACTTC. This translates into CASSRLSGGSYEQYF. Full variable domain (missing parts from reference TRBV7-8 and TRBJ2-7): GAGVSQSPRYKVAKRGQDVALRCDPISGHVSLFWYQQALGQGPEFLTYFQNEAQLDKSGLPSDRFFAERPEGSVSTLKIQRTQQEDSAVYLCASSRLSGGSYEQYFGPGTRLTVT.

This clonotype was detected ten times or more. The chain employs TRBV7-2 and TRBJ2-5, with 9 bases identical to TRBD2. The CDR3 runs to 15 residues. CDR1 is SGHTA and CDR2 is FQGNSA in the germline V gene. The V and J ends lost 4 bases and 5 bases, in that order; junction bases with no gene match: 8. The CDR3: CASSSNSGSGETQYF. CDR3 coding DNA: TGTGCCAGCAGCTCAAATAGCGGGAGTGGCGAGACCCAGTACTTC.

This clonotype was picked up many times. V and J are TRBV20-1 and TRBJ2-5; D is perhaps TRBD1 (5 bases). This CDR3 contains 12 residues. Looked up from germline, CDR1 is DFQATT and CDR2 is SNEGSKA (reference sequence). V was cut by 6 bases and J by 4 bases, with 12 bases left in between. This CDR3 is CSASGFPETQYF. DNA for the CDR3: TGCAGTGCCTCAGGGTTCCCAGAGACCCAGTACTTC.

The chain recombines TRBV4-3 with TRBJ2-2, with 8 nucleotides matching TRBD1. The CDR3 is 18 amino acids. The germline V gene has CDR1 LGHNA and CDR2 YSLEER. V was clipped by 0 bases and J by 4 bases; unmatched bases: 10. CDR3 in DNA: TGCGCCAGCAGCCAAGATCGGGCACGTACAGGGGGCACCGGGGAGCTGTTTTTT. This encodes CASSQDRARTGGTGELFF.

The sample holds a few counts of this clonotype. The rearrangement uses TRBV7-8 and TRBJ2-7; 8 nucleotides match TRBD1. Trimming removed 2 bases from V and 0 bases from J; junction bases left unmatched: 6. Looked up from germline, CDR1 is SGHVS and CDR2 is FQNEAQ. This CDR3 spans 16 amino acids. The CDR3 coding sequence is TGTGCCAGCAGCTTATGGGACAGGCGGCACTCCTACGAGCAGTACTTC. It translates to CASSLWDRRHSYEQYF.

The chain combines TRBV19 with TRBJ1-2, with a possible D match to TRBD1 (6 bases). Germline lookup yields CDR1 LNHDA and CDR2 SQIVND (reference sequence). Trimming took 6 bases from V and 6 from J, leaving 14 bases between them. CDR3 size: 13 residues. CDR3 sequence reads: CASRTRTANGYTF. The CDR3 bases are TGTGCCAGTAGGACGAGGACAGCGAATGGCTACACCTTC. The whole variable domain, filled in from reference TRBV19 and TRBJ1-2, reads DGGITQSPKYLFRKEGQNVTLSCEQNLNHDAMYWYRQDPGQGLRLIYYSQIVNDFQKGDIAEGYSVSREKKESFPLTVTSAQKNPTAFYLCASRTRTANGYTFGSGTRLTVV.

This clonotype came up a few times. This chain uses TRBV29-1 with TRBJ1-1; a weak D match, TRBD1 (5 bases). From germline, CDR1 is SQVTM and CDR2 ANQGSEA. The CDR3 is made up of 13 amino acids. In nucleotides, the CDR3 is TGCAGTTCCGGTGGAGGGGTGAACACTGAAGCTTTCTTT. Protein: CSSGGGVNTEAFF.

This clonotype came up many times. The rearrangement joins TRBV15 to TRBJ2-5, with TRBD1 matching 9 bases. This CDR3 is 14 amino acids long. Germline values: CDR1 LNHNV, CDR2 YYDKDF (reference sequence). V was clipped by 3 bases and J by 2 bases; unmatched bases: 1. The chain's CDR3 is CATSRDRGQETQYF. The CDR3 region has the DNA TGTGCCACCAGCAGGGACAGGGGACAAGAGACCCAGTACTTC.

This clonotype was recorded a few times. The chain carries TRBV13 and TRBJ1-1; no firm D call. Trimming removed 1 base at V and 3 bases at J, with 9 bases between. CDR1 is PRHDT and CDR2 is FYEKMQ in the germline V gene (reference sequence). The CDR3 runs to 14 residues. CDR3: CASSLASYYTEAFF. The CDR3 DNA sequence: TGTGCCAGCAGCTTAGCCTCTTATTACACTGAAGCTTTCTTT. Full variable domain (missing parts from reference TRBV13 and TRBJ1-1): AAGVIQSPRHLIKEKRETATLKCYPIPRHDTVYWYQQGPGQDPQFLISFYEKMQSDKGSIPDRFSAQQFSDYHSELNMSSLELGDSALYFCASSLASYYTEAFFGQGTRLTVV.

This chain connects TRBV11-1 to TRBJ2-7; D remains ambiguous. Trimming removed 2 bases at V and 4 bases at J, with 15 bases between. CDR1 and CDR2 from the germline V gene are SGHAT and FQDESV (reference sequence). The CDR3 totals 15 residues. For the CDR3, the DNA is TGTGCCAGCAGCTTAATAGTCACAGACTCATACGAGCAGTACTTC. Residues: CASSLIVTDSYEQYF.

V is TRBV6-5 and J is TRBJ1-2; D not resolved. CDR1 and CDR2 from the germline V gene are MNHEY and SVGAGI. With 0 bases removed from V and 4 bases from J, the gap between germline ends came to 18 bases. This CDR3 is built from 17 residues. CDR3 nucleotide sequence: TGTGCCAGCAGTTACTCGGTATCTAGGGCAGGCGGCTATGGCTACACCTTC. Translated, it gives CASSYSVSRAGGYGYTF.

This clonotype has at least ten counts. This chain uses TRBV2 with TRBJ1-3; D is unclear. This CDR3 region has 14 residues. V lost 3 bases and J lost 0, with 6 bases in between. CDR1 SNHLY and CDR2 FYNNEI come from the germline V gene. CDR3 bases: TGTGCCAGCAGTGAGGCTTACTCTGGAAACACCATATATTTT. Its protein is CASSEAYSGNTIYF.

This clonotype showed up just a few times. The genes are TRBV12-3 or TRBV12-4 and TRBJ2-5, with 7 bases identical to TRBD2. The CDR3 consists of 13 residues. V dropped 10 bases and J dropped 3; count of bases not matched to a gene: 8. CDR3 in amino acids: CATRTGTKETQYF. Written as DNA, the CDR3 is TGTGCCACCAGGACCGGGACTAAAGAGACCCAGTACTTC.

At least ten counts were recorded for this clonotype. V is TRBV10-1 and J is TRBJ2-7; the match to TRBD1 covers 9 bases. This CDR3 has 15 residues. The V and J ends lost 5 bases and 1 base, in that order; junction bases with no gene match: 6. CDR1 WNHNN and CDR2 SYGVQD come from the germline V gene (reference sequence). The CDR3 DNA sequence: TGCGCCAGCAGTTCCACCGGGACAGGGTCCTACGAGCAGTACTTC. This sequence encodes CASSSTGTGSYEQYF.

As regards this clonotype: A read error may explain this, as a much larger clone is one base away. CDR3 residues: CASSYPQGPQPQHF. The CDR3, as DNA: TGTGCCAGCAGTTACCCGCAGGGTCCCCAGCCCCAGCATTTT. This sequence joins TRBV2 and TRBJ1-5; D possibly corresponds to TRBD1 (5 bases). Germline CDR1 and CDR2: SNHLY and FYNNEI. There are 14 residues in the CDR3. V dropped 5 bases and J dropped 7 bases, with 15 bases sitting between them.

The chain combines TRBV20-1 with TRBJ2-6; D is unresolved. Germline CDR1 is DFQATT and CDR2 is SNEGSKA (reference sequence). The V end was cut by 0 bases, the J end by 2 bases, with 11 bases between. The CDR3 spans 16 residues. The CDR3 bases are TGCAGTGCTAGAGATAGAAGGAGCACTGGGGCCAACGTCCTGACTTTC. Its protein product is CSARDRRSTGANVLTF.